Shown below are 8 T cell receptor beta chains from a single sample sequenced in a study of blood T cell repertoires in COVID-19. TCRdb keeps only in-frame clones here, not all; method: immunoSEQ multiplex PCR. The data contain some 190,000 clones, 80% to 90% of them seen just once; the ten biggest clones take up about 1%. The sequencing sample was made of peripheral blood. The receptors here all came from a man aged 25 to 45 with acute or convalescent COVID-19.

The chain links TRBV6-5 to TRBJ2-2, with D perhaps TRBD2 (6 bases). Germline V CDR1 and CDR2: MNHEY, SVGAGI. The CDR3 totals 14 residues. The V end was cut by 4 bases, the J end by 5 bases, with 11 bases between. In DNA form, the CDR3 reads TGTGCCAGCAGTTTGACTAGATCGACCGGGGAGCTGTTTTTT. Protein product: CASSLTRSTGELFF.

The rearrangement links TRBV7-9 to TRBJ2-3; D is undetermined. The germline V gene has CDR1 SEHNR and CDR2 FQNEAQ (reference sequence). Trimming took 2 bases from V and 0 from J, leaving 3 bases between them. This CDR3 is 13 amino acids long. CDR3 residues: CASSLSSTDTQYF. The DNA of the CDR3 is TGTGCCAGCAGCTTATCTAGCACAGATACGCAGTATTTT.

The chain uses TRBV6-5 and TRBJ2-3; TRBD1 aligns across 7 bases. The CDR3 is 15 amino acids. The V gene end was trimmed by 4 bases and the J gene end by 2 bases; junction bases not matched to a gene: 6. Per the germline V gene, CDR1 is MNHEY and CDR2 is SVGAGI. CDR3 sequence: CASSLGQTYTDTQYF. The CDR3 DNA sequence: TGTGCCAGCAGTTTGGGACAGACTTACACAGATACGCAGTATTTT.

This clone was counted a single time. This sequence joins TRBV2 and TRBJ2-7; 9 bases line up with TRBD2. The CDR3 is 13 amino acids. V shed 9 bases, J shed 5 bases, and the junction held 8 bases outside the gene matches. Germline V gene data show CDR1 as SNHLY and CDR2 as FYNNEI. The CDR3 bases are TGTGCCAGACGGGTGGCTAGCGGGAACGAGCAGTACTTC. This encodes CARRVASGNEQYF.

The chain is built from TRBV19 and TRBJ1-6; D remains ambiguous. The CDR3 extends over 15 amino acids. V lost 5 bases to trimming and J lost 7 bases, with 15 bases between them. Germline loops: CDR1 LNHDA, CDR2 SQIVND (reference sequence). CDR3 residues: CASSGRQGSNSPLHF. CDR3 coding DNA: TGTGCCAGTAGTGGCAGACAAGGATCAAATTCACCCCTCCACTTT.

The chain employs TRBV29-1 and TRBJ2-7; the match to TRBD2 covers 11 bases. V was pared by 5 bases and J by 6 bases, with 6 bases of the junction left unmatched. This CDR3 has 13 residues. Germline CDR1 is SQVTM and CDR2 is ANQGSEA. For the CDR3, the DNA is TGCAGCGTTCTTAGCGGGGGGGCCGGCGAGCAGTACTTC. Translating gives CSVLSGGAGEQYF.

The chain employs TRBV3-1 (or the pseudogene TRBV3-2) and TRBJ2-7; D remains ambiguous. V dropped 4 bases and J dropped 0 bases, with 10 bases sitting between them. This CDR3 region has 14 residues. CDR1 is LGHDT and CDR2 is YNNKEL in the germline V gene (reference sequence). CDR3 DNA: TGTGCCAGCAGCCCTCACGCGAGCTCCTACGAGCAGTACTTC. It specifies CASSPHASSYEQYF.

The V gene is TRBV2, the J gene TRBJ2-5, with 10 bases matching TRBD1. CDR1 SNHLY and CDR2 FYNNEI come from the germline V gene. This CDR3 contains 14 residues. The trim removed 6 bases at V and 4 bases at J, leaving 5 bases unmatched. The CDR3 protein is CASRERTGGETQYF. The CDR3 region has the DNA TGTGCCAGCAGGGAACGGACAGGGGGAGAGACCCAGTACTTC.